This entry features one TCR beta chain sequence. The CDR3 extends over 16 amino acids. J lost 3 bases, V lost 3 bases, and 9 bases had no gene match. The V gene's germline CDR1 is MGHRA and CDR2 YSYEKL. The source of the sample is a study of blood T cell repertoires in COVID-19. Background on the study: COVID-19 samples, acute and convalescent, were from the United States, Italy and Spain. PBMCs, B-cell-depleted T cells, or T cells were the source of the cDNA or gDNA that made up the material.

The method was immunoSEQ multiplex PCR; TCRdb's version includes in-frame clones alone and lacks a portion of them. Of some 13,000 clones in the sample, around 88% were seen once. Sequencing was carried out using peripheral blood. The TCR was taken from a man older than 75 with acute or convalescent COVID-19. The J gene is TRBJ2-7, the V gene TRBV4-1; 9 nucleotides align to TRBD2. CDR3 loop: CASSQVARLAVYEQYF. The CDR3 DNA reads TGCGCCAGCAGCCAGGTTGCGCGACTAGCGGTCTACGAGCAGTACTTC.